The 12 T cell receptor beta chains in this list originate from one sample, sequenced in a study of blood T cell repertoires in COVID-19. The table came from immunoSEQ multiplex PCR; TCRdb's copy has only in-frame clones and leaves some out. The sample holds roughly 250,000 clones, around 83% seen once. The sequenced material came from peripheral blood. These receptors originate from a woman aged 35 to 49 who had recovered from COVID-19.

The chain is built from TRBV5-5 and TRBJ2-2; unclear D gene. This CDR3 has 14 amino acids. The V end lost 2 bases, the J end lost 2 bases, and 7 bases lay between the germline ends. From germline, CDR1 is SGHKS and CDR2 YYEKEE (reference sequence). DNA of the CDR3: TGTGCCAGCAGCTTTTACAGCAACACCGGGGAGCTGTTTTTT. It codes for CASSFYSNTGELFF.

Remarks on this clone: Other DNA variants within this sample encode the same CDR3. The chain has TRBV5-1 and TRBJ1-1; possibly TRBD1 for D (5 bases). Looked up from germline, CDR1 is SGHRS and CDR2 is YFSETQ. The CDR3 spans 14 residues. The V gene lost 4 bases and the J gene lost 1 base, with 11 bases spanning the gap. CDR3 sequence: CASSPRVGNTEAFF. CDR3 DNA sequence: TGCGCCAGCAGCCCCAGGGTGGGGAACACTGAAGCTTTCTTT.

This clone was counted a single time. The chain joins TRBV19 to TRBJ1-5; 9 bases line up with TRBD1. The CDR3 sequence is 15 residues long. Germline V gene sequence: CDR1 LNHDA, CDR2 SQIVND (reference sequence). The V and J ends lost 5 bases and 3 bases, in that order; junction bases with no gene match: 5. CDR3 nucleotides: TGTGCCAGTAGTCCGGGACAGGGCGTCAATCAGCCCCAGCATTTT. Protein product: CASSPGQGVNQPQHF.

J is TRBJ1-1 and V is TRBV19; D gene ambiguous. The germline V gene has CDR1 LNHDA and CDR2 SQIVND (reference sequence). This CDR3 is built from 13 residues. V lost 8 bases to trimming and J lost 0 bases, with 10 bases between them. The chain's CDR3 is CASQDNLNTEAFF. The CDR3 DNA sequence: TGTGCCAGTCAAGACAACCTGAACACTGAAGCTTTCTTT.

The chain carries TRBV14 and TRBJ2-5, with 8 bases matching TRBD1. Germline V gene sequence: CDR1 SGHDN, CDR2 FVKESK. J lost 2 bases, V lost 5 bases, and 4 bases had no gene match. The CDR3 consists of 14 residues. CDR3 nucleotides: TGTGCCAGCAGCTTCAGGGGGCGGCAAGAGACCCAGTACTTC. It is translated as CASSFRGRQETQYF.

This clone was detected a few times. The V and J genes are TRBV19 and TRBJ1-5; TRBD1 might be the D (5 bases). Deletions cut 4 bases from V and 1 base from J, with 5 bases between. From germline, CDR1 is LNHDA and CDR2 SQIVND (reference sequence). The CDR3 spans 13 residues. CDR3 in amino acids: CASSRTSNQPQHF. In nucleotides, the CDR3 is TGTGCCAGTAGTAGGACAAGCAATCAGCCCCAGCATTTT.

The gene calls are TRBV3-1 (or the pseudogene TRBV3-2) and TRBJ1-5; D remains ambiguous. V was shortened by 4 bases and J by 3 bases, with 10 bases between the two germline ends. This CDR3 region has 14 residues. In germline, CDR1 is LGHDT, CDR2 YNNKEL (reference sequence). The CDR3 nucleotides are TGTGCCAGCAGCCCCCCACGGGTCAATCAGCCCCAGCATTTT. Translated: CASSPPRVNQPQHF.

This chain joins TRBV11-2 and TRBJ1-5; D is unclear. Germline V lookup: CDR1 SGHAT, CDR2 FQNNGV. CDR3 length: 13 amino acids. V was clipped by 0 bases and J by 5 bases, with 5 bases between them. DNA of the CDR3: TGTGCCAGCAGCTTAGATTTAGATCAGCCCCAGCATTTT. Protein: CASSLDLDQPQHF. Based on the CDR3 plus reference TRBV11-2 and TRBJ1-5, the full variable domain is EAGVAQSPRYKIIEKRQSVAFWCNPISGHATLYWYQQILGQGPKLLIQFQNNGVVDDSQLPKDRFSAERLKGVDSTLKIQPAKLEDSAVYLCASSLDLDQPQHFGDGTRLSIL.

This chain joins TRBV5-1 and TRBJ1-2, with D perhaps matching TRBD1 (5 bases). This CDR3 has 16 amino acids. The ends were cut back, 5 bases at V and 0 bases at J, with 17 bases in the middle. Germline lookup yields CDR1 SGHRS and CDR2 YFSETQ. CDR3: CASSFLWGVTNYGYTF. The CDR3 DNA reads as TGCGCCAGCAGTTTTCTTTGGGGGGTGACTAACTATGGCTACACCTTC. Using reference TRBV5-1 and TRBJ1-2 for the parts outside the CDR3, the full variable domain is KAGVTQTPRYLIKTRGQQVTLSCSPISGHRSVSWYQQTPGQGLQFLFEYFSETQRNKGNFPGRFSGRQFSNSRSEMNVSTLELGDSALYLCASSFLWGVTNYGYTFGSGTRLTVV.

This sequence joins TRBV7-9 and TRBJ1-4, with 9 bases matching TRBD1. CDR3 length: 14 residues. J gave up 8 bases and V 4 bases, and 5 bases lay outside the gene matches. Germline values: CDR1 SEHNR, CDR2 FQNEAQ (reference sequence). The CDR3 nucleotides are TGTGCCAGCAGCTCGACAGGGGGATTAGAAAAACTGTTTTTT. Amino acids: CASSSTGGLEKLFF.

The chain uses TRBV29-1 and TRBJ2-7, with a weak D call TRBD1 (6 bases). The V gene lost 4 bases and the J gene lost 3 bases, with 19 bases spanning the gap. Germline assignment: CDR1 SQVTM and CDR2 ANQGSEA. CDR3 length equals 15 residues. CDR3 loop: CSVVIPGQSVYEQYF. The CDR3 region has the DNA TGCAGCGTTGTGATTCCCGGACAGAGCGTCTACGAGCAGTACTTC.

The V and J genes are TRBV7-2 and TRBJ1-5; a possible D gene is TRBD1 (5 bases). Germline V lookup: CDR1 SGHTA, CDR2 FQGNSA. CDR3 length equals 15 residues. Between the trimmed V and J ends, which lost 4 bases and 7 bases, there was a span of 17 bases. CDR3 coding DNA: TGTGCCAGCAGCTCCTCCTGGGCAGGGATACAGCCCCAGCATTTT. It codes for CASSSSWAGIQPQHF.